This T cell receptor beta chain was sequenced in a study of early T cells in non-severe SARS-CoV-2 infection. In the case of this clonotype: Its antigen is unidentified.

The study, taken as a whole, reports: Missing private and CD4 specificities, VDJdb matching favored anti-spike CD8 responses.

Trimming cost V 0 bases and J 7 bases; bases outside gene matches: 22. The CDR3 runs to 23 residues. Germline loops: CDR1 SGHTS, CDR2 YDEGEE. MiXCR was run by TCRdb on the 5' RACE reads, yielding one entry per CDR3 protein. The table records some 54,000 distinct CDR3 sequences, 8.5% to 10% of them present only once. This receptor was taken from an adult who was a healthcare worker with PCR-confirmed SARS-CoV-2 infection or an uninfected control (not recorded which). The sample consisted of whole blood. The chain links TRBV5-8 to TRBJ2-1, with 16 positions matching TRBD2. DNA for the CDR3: TGTGCCAGCAGCTTGGGTACAGGGATTCCGGGACTAGCGGGAGGGCTTTCGAGGAATGAGCAGTTCTTC. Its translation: CASSLGTGIPGLAGGLSRNEQFF.